Following are 8 T cell receptor beta chains from one sample sequenced in a study of identical twins. Via MiXCR, TCRdb re-called the 5' RACE reads, giving one row per CDR3 protein. Here the sample spans hundreds of thousands of distinct CDR3 sequences, approximately 7% being singletons. These data were also reused for a study on yellow fever vaccine responses in identical twins.

Material: memory (CD45RO+) T cells sorted from blood. These receptor sequences come from a woman between 18 and 29 years old in good health.

This clonotype has ten or more counts. The chain is built from TRBV15 and TRBJ2-1; 8 nucleotides line up with TRBD1. The CDR3 extends over 16 amino acids. Germline trimming cut 6 bases from V and 3 bases from J; bases unmatched to any gene: 10. CDR1 is LNHNV, CDR2 YYDKDF, per germline (reference sequence). Here the CDR3 reads CATRYSGTGDYNEQFF. CDR3 DNA: TGTGCCACCAGGTACTCCGGGACAGGAGACTACAATGAGCAGTTCTTC.

In this sample, this clonotype turned up a few times. V and J are TRBV18 and TRBJ2-7, with TRBD1 matching 9 bases. The J segment lost 5 bases and the V segment lost 0 bases, leaving 2 bases of the junction unmatched. Per germline, CDR1 KGHSH and CDR2 LQKENI. This CDR3 is 14 amino acids long. The CDR3: CASSPPGTGHEQYF. The DNA of the CDR3 is TGTGCCAGCTCACCACCCGGGACAGGGCACGAGCAGTACTTC.

Many counts were recorded for this clonotype. The chain's CDR3 is CASSQEGPGSQETQYF. The DNA of the CDR3 is TGTGCCAGCAGCCAAGAAGGTCCCGGGTCACAAGAGACCCAGTACTTC. The chain carries TRBV3-1 and TRBJ2-5, with unresolved D. The CDR3 covers 16 residues. V shed 0 bases and J shed 2 bases, with 13 bases lying between them. The germline V gene has CDR1 LGHDT and CDR2 YNNKEL (reference sequence).

This clonotype was seen a few times. The chain links TRBV12-3 or TRBV12-4 to TRBJ2-1; 11 bases are shared with TRBD1. The V gene end was trimmed by 2 bases and the J gene end by 5 bases; junction bases not matched to a gene: 14. The CDR3 has 19 amino acids. CDR3 in DNA: TGTGCCAGCAGTTTATACGGACAGGGGGCCGGAAATCGCAACAATGAGCAGTTCTTC. Its protein product is CASSLYGQGAGNRNNEQFF.

This clonotype was counted only a few times. The chain combines TRBV2 with TRBJ2-7; maybe TRBD2 (5 bases). CDR3 length: 12 amino acids. Germline V gene sequence: CDR1 SNHLY, CDR2 FYNNEI. The V end was cut by 3 bases, the J end by 3 bases, with 6 bases between. The DNA of the CDR3 is TGTGCCAGCAGTGATGGAGGCTACGAGCAGTACTTC. It is translated as CASSDGGYEQYF.

This clonotype appeared a few times. This chain joins TRBV5-1 and TRBJ2-2; D is uncertain. The V and J ends lost 2 bases and 0 bases respectively, with 5 bases between them. Germline CDR1 SGHRS, CDR2 YFSETQ. The CDR3 is 14 residues long. The CDR3 sequence is CASSFVANTGELFF. The CDR3, as DNA: TGCGCCAGCAGCTTCGTTGCGAACACCGGGGAGCTGTTTTTT.

This clonotype was detected many times. This rearrangement joins TRBV7-2 to TRBJ2-2; D ambiguous. This CDR3 has 13 amino acids. Trimming removed 5 bases from V and 5 bases from J, with 9 bases in between. Germline CDR1 reads SGHTA; CDR2 reads FQGNSA. The CDR3 spells CASSLMNTGELFF. In nucleotides, the CDR3 is TGTGCCAGCAGCCTCATGAATACCGGGGAGCTGTTTTTT.

This clonotype has more than one count but fewer than ten. This rearrangement joins TRBV6-1 to TRBJ1-2; 9 bases are a match to TRBD1. The CDR3 runs to 14 residues. The V gene end was trimmed by 7 bases and the J gene end by 6 bases; junction bases not matched to a gene: 9. Germline V gene data show CDR1 as MNHNS and CDR2 as SASEGT. The CDR3 DNA is TGTGCCAGCAAAATGTCTAGGACAGGGGATGGCTACACCTTC. Amino acids: CASKMSRTGDGYTF.